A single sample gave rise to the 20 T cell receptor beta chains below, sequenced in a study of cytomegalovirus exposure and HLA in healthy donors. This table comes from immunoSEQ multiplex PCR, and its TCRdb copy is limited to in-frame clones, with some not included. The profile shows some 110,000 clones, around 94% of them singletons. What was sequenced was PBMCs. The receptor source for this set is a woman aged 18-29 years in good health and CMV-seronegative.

The CDR3 reads CASSIRGIVTGELFF. In DNA, the CDR3 is TGTGCCAGTAGTATCCGGGGTATCGTCACCGGGGAGCTGTTTTTT. The V call is TRBV19, the J call TRBJ2-2; the D gene is possibly TRBD2 (5 bases). The CDR3 consists of 15 residues. The V end was cut by 3 bases, the J end by 4 bases, with 12 bases between. Germline-derived CDR1 and CDR2 are LNHDA and SQIVND (reference sequence).

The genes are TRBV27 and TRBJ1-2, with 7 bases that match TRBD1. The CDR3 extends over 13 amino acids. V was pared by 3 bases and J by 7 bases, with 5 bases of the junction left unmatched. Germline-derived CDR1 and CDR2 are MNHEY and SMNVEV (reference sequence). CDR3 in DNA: TGTGCCAGCAGTTTCCAGGGGGAGAGTGGCTACACCTTC. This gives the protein CASSFQGESGYTF.

CDR3 sequence: CASTDLLGGAETQYF. Here the CDR3 DNA reads TGCGCCAGCACCGATCTGCTAGGGGGCGCAGAGACCCAGTACTTC. V usage is TRBV10-2 and J usage is TRBJ2-5, with 7 bases matching TRBD1. J was trimmed by 4 bases and V by 7 bases; bases with no gene match: 12. The V gene's germline CDR1 is WSHSY and CDR2 SAAADI. This CDR3 contains 15 residues.

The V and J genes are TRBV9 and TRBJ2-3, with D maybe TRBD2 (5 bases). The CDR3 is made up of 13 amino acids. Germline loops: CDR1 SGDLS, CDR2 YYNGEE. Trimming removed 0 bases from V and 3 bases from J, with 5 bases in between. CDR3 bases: TGTGCCAGCAGCGTAGGAGGGACAGATACGCAGTATTTT. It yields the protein CASSVGGTDTQYF.

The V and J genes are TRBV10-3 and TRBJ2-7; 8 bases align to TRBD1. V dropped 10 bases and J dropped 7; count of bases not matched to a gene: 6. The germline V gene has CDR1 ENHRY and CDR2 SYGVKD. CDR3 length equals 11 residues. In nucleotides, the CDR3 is TGTGCCACGGGACAGGCTCATGAGCAGTACTTC. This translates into CATGQAHEQYF.

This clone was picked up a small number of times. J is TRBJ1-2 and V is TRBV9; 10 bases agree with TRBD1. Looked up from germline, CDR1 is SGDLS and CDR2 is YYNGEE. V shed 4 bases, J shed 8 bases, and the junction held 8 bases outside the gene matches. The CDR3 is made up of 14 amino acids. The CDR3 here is CASSISGTGDGYTF. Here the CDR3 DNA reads TGTGCCAGCAGCATCTCCGGGACAGGGGACGGCTACACCTTC.

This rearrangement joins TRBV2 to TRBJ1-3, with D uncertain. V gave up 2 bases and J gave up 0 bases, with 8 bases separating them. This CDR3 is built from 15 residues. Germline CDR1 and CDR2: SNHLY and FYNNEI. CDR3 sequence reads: CASSELGYSGNTIYF. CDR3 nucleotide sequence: TGTGCCAGCAGTGAACTAGGTTACTCTGGAAACACCATATATTTT.

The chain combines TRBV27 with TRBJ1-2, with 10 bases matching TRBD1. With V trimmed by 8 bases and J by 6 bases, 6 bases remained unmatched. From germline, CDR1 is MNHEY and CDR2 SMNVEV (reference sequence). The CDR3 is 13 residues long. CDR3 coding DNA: TGTGCCAGCTCACCGGACAGGGGGGATGGCTACACCTTC. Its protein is CASSPDRGDGYTF.

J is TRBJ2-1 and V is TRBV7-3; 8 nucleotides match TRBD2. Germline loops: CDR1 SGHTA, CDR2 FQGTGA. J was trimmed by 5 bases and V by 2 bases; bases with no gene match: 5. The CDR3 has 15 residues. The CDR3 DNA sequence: TGTGCCAGCAGCTTACCGGGACTAGGGGACAATGAGCAGTTCTTC. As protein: CASSLPGLGDNEQFF.

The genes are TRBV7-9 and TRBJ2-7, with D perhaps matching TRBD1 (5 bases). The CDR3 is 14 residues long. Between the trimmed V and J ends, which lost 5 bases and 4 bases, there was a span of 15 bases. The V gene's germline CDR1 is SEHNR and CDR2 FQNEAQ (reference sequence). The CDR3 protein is CASSVTEPAYEQYF. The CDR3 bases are TGTGCCAGCAGCGTGACAGAGCCCGCTTACGAGCAGTACTTC. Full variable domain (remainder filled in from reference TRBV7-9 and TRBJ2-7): DTGVSQNPRHKITKRGQNVTFRCDPISEHNRLYWYRQTLGQGPEFLTYFQNEAQLEKSRLLSDRFSAERPKGSFSTLEIQRTEQGDSAMYLCASSVTEPAYEQYFGPGTRLTVT.

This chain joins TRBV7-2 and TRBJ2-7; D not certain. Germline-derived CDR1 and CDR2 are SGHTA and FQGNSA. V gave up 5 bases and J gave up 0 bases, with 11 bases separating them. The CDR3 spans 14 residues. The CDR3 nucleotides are TGTGCCAGCAGCAAAGAGACATTCTCCTACGAGCAGTACTTC. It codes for CASSKETFSYEQYF.

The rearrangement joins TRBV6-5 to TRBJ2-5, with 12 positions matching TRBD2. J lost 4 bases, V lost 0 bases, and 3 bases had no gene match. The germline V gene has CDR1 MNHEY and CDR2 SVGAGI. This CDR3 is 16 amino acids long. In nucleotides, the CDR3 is TGTGCCAGCAGTTACTCAGCTAGCGGGAGGGTAGAGACCCAGTACTTC. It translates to CASSYSASGRVETQYF.

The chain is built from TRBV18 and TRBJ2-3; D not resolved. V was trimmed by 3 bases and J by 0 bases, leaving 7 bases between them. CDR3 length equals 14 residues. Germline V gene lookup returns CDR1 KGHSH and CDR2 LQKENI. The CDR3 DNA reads TGTGCCAGCTCACCTCAAATGAGCACAGATACGCAGTATTTT. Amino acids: CASSPQMSTDTQYF.

CDR3 in amino acids: CASSSGQGAGSNQPQHF. The CDR3 region has the DNA TGTGCCAGCAGTTCCGGACAGGGGGCTGGGAGCAATCAGCCCCAGCATTTT. The gene calls are TRBV27 and TRBJ1-5, with 11 bases fitting TRBD1. The CDR3 is made up of 17 amino acids. The V gene end was trimmed by 4 bases and the J gene end by 1 base; junction bases not matched to a gene: 6. Germline CDR1 is MNHEY and CDR2 is SMNVEV (reference sequence).

CDR3 nucleotide sequence: TGTGCCAGCAGCCAAGACCATTTTCCAGGGTACACAGATACGCAGTATTTT. This translates into CASSQDHFPGYTDTQYF. The V gene is TRBV14, the J gene TRBJ2-3, with a tentative D call TRBD1 (5 bases). This CDR3 spans 17 amino acids. Looked up from germline, CDR1 is SGHDN and CDR2 is FVKESK. The V gene lost 0 bases and the J gene lost 2 bases, with 15 bases spanning the gap.

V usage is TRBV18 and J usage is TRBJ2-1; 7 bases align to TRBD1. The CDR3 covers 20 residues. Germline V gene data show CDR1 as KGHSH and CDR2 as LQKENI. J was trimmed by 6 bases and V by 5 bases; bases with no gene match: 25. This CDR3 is CASSTSHRQGKKLVGNEQFF. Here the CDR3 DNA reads TGTGCCAGCTCAACCTCCCACCGACAGGGAAAAAAGCTGGTGGGCAATGAGCAGTTCTTC.

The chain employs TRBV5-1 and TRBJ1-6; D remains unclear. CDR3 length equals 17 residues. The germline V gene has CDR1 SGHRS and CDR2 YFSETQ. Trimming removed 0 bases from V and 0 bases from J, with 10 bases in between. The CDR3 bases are TGCGCCAGCAGCTTGGCCGGCGGGAGCTCCTATAATTCACCCCTCCACTTT. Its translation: CASSLAGGSSYNSPLHF.

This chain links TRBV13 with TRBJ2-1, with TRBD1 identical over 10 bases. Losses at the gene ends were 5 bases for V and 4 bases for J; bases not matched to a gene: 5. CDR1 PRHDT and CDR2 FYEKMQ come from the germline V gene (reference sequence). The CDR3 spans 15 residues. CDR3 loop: CASSGGTGEYNEQFF. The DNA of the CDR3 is TGTGCCAGCAGCGGCGGGACAGGGGAATACAATGAGCAGTTCTTC.

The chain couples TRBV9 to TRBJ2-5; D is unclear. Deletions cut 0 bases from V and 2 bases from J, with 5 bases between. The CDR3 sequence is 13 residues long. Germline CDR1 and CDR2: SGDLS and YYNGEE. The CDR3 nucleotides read TGTGCCAGCAGCGTAGGGCCGCAAGAGACCCAGTACTTC. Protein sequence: CASSVGPQETQYF.

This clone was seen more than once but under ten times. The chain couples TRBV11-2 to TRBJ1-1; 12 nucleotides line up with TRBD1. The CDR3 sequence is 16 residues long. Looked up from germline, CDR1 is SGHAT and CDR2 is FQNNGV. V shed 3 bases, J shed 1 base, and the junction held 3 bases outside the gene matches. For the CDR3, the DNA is TGTGCCAGCAGCTTTTCGGGACAGGGGGCGAACACTGAAGCTTTCTTT. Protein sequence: CASSFSGQGANTEAFF.